One and the same sample provided the 7 T cell receptor beta chains below, sequenced in a study of blood T cell repertoires in COVID-19. Clones were read by immunoSEQ multiplex PCR, and TCRdb kept only the in-frame ones, dropping some. The table shows about 300,000 clones, with 70% to 90% occurring only once. The sample comprised PBMCs or T cells enriched from blood (not recorded which). The receptor set was obtained from a young man who had recovered from COVID-19.

V and J are TRBV2 and TRBJ1-6; perhaps TRBD1 as D (6 bases). Germline CDR1 reads SNHLY; CDR2 reads FYNNEI. V lost 6 bases and J lost 9, with 15 bases in between. The CDR3 length is 14 residues. CDR3 coding DNA: TGTGCCAGCAGGGATGGGACATCGTCTTCACCCCTCCACTTT. As protein: CASRDGTSSSPLHF.

The rearrangement links TRBV5-6 to TRBJ2-7, with TRBD1 as a possible D gene (6 bases). V gave up 4 bases and J gave up 0 bases, with 11 bases separating them. Per the germline V gene, CDR1 is SGHDT and CDR2 is YYEEEE. The CDR3 runs 14 residues. In nucleotides, the CDR3 is TGTGCCAGCAGCGGGGGACACCGCTCCTACGAGCAGTACTTC. Amino acids: CASSGGHRSYEQYF.

V and J are TRBV7-2 and TRBJ1-1, with 11 positions matching TRBD1. From germline, CDR1 is SGHTA and CDR2 FQGNSA. This CDR3 has 14 amino acids. The ends lost 3 bases at V and 11 bases at J; junction bases unmatched: 8. Written as DNA, the CDR3 is TGTGCCAGCAGCTTCACCCCTGGACAGGGGGCGGCTTTCTTT. It codes for CASSFTPGQGAAFF.

The chain links TRBV29-1 to TRBJ2-1; the D gene is possibly TRBD2 (6 bases). The germline CDR1 and CDR2 sequences are SQVTM and ANQGSEA. This CDR3 comprises 11 residues. Trimming took off 7 bases at V and 5 bases at J, with 9 bases between the two ends. The CDR3 sequence: CSGRLDNEQFF. For the CDR3, the DNA is TGCAGCGGTAGACTAGACAATGAGCAGTTCTTC.

The chain combines TRBV20-1 with TRBJ2-5, with 11 bases identical to TRBD2. The V gene's germline CDR1 is DFQATT and CDR2 SNEGSKA (reference sequence). The CDR3 length is 16 residues. J was trimmed by 0 bases and V by 3 bases; bases with no gene match: 6. The CDR3 DNA reads TGCAGTGCTAGTGGGCTAGCGGGGGGAAACCAAGAGACCCAGTACTTC. Its translation: CSASGLAGGNQETQYF.

The chain couples TRBV7-9 to TRBJ2-7, with 9 nucleotides matching TRBD1. V shed 8 bases and J 2 bases; nucleotides not matched to a gene: 7. Germline V gives CDR1 SEHNR, CDR2 FQNEAQ (reference sequence). The CDR3 runs to 14 residues. The CDR3 protein is CASLGTGITYEQYF. CDR3 DNA sequence: TGTGCCAGCTTAGGGACAGGGATAACCTACGAGCAGTACTTC.

The chain uses TRBV11-2 and TRBJ1-1; D gene unclear. V shed 2 bases and J shed 7 bases, with 11 bases lying between them. The germline V gene encodes CDR1 SGHAT and CDR2 FQNNGV. The CDR3 length is 13 residues. CDR3 region: CASSLSGVGEAFF. The CDR3 nucleotides read TGTGCCAGCAGCTTATCAGGCGTGGGTGAAGCTTTCTTT.